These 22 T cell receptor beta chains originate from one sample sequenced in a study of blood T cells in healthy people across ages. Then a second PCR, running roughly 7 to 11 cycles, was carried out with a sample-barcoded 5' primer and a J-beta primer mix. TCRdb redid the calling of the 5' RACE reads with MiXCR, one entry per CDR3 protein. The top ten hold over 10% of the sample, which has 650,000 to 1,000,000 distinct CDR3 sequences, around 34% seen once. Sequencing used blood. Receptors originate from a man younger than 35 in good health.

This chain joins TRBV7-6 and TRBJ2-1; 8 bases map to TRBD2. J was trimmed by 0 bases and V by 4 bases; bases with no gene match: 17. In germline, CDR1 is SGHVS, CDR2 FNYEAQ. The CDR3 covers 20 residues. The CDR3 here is CASSSPLRAGGYYSYNEQFF. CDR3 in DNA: TGTGCCAGCAGCTCCCCTCTCAGGGCGGGGGGCTACTACTCCTACAATGAGCAGTTCTTC.

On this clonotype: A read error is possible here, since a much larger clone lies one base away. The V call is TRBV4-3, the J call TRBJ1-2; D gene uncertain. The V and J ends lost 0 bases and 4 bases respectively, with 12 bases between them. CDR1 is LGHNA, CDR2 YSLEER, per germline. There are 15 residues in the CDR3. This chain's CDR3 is CASSQDLATSYGYTF. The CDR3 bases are TGCGCCAGCAGCCAAGACCTTGCGACAAGCTATGGCTACACCTTC.

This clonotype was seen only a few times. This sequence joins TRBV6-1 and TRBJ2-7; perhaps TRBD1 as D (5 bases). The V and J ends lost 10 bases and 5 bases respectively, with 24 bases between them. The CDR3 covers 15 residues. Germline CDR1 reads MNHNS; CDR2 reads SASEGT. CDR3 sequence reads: CATTGSFTDQDEQYF. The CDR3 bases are TGTGCCACAACAGGCAGCTTTACGGATCAGGACGAGCAGTACTTC.

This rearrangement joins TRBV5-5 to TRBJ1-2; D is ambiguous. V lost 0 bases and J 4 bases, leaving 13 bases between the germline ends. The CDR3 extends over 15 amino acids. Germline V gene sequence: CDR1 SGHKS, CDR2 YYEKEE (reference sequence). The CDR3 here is CASSLEEIHVYGYTF. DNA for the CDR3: TGTGCCAGCAGCTTGGAGGAGATCCACGTCTATGGCTACACCTTC.

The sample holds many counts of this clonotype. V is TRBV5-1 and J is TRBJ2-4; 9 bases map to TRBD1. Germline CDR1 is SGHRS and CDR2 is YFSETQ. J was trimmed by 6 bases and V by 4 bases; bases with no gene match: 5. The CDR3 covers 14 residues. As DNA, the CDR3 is TGCGCCAGCAGCACGGGACAGGGTGGAAACATTCAGTACTTC. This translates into CASSTGQGGNIQYF.

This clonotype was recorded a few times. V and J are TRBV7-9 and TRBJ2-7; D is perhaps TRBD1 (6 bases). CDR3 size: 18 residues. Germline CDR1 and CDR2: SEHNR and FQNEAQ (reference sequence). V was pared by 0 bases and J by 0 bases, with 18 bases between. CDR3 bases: TGTGCCAGCAGCTTAGCGCTGGGGGCCGACCATACCTCCTACGAGCAGTACTTC. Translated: CASSLALGADHTSYEQYF.

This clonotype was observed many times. CDR3 nucleotides: TGCAGCGTTGAACATAGGGACGGCTATGGCTACACCTTC. Protein sequence: CSVEHRDGYGYTF. The chain combines TRBV29-1 with TRBJ1-2; D may be TRBD1 (5 bases). V shed 2 bases and J shed 4 bases, with 11 bases lying between them. Germline V gene sequence: CDR1 SQVTM, CDR2 ANQGSEA. The CDR3 is 13 residues long.

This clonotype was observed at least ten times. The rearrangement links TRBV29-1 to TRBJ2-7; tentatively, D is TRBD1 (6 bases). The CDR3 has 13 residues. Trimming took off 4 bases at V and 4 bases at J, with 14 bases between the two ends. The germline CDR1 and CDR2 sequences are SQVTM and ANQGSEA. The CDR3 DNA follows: TGCAGCGTTGCACAGGGTGGGTTATACGAGCAGTACTTC. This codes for CSVAQGGLYEQYF.

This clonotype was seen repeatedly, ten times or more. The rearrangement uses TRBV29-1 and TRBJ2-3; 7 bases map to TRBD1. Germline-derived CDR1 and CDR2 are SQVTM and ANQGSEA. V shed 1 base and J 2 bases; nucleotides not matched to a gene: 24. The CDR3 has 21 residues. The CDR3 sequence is CSVEGLQSRDRKNPNTDTQYF. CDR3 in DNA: TGCAGCGTTGAAGGACTGCAGTCTCGGGACAGAAAAAACCCCAACACAGATACGCAGTATTTT.

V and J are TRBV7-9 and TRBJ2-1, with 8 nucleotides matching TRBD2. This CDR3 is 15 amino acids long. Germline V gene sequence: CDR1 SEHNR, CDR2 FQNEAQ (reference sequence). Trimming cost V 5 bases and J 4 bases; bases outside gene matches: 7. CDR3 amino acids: CASSLAQREYNEQFF. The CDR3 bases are TGTGCCAGCAGCCTGGCACAGCGGGAGTACAATGAGCAGTTCTTC.

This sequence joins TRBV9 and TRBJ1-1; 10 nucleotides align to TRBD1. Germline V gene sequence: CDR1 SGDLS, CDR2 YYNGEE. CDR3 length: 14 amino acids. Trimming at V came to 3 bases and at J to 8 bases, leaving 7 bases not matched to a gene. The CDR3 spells CASSGLPGQGEAFF. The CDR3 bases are TGTGCCAGCAGCGGACTACCGGGACAGGGGGAAGCTTTCTTT.

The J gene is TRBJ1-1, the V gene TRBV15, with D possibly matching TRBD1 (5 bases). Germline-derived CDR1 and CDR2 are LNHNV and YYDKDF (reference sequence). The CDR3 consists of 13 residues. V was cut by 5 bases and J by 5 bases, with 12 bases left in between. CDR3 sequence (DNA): TGTGCCACCAGCCCCCGGGGGGATACTGAAGCTTTCTTT. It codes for CATSPRGDTEAFF.

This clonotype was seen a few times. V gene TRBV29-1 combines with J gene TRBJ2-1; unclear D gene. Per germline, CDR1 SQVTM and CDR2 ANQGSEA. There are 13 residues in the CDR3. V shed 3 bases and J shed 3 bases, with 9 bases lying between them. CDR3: CSVDRTDYNEQFF. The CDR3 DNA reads TGCAGCGTTGATCGGACGGACTACAATGAGCAGTTCTTC.

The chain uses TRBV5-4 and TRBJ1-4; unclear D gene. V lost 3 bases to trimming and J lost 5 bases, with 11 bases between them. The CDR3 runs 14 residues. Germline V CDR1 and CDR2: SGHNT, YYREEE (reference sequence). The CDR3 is CASSSEDGNEKLFF. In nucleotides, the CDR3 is TGTGCCAGCAGCTCAGAGGACGGGAATGAAAAACTGTTTTTT.

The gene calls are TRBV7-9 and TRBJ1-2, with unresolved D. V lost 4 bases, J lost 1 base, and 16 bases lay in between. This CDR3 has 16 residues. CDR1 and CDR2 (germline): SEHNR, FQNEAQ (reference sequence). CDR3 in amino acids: CASSWAELANNYGYTF. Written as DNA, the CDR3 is TGTGCCAGCAGCTGGGCGGAATTGGCCAATAACTATGGCTACACCTTC.

CDR3 sequence reads: CASSEVGLTEAFF. The CDR3 bases are TGTGCCAGCAGTGAAGTAGGACTCACTGAAGCTTTCTTT. This chain uses TRBV6-1 with TRBJ1-1, with D hard to call. Deletions cut 1 base from V and 4 bases from J, with 7 bases between. This CDR3 comprises 13 residues. Germline lookup yields CDR1 MNHNS and CDR2 SASEGT.

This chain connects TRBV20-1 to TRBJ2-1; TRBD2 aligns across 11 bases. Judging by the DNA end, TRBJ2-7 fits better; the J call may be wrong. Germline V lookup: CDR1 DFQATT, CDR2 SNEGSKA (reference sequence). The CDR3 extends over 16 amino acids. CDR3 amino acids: CSAWLAGGISYNEQYF. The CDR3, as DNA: TGCAGTGCTTGGCTAGCGGGGGGTATATCCTACAATGAGCAGTACTTC.

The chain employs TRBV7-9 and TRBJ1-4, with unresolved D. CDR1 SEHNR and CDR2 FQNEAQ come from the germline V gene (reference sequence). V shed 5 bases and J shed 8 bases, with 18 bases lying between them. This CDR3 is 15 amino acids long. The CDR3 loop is CASSTRFEGGEKLFF. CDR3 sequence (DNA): TGTGCCAGCAGCACACGATTCGAGGGCGGGGAAAAACTGTTTTTT.

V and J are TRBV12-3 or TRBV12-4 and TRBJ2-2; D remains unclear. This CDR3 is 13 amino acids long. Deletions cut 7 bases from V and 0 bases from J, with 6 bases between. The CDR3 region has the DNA TGTGCCAGCACCAGGACGAACACCGGGGAGCTGTTTTTT. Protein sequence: CASTRTNTGELFF.

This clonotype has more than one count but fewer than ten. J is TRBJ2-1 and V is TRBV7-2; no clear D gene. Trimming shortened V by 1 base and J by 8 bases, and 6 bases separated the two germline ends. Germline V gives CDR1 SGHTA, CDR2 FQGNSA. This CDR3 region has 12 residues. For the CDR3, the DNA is TGTGCCAGCAGCTTAGATATCCATGAGCAGTTCTTC. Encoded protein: CASSLDIHEQFF.

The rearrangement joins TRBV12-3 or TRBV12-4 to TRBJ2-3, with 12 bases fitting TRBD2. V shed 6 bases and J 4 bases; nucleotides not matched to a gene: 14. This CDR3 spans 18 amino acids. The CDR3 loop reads CASRPGPASGGVSDTQYF. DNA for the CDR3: TGTGCCAGCAGGCCCGGACCCGCTAGCGGGGGGGTGTCAGATACGCAGTATTTT.

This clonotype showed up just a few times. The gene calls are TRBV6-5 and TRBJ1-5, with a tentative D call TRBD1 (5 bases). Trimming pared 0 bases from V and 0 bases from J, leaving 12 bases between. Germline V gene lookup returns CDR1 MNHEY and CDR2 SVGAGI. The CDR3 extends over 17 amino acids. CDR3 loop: CASSYSQDSHSNQPQHF. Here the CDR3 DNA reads TGTGCCAGCAGTTACTCCCAAGACAGTCATAGCAATCAGCCCCAGCATTTT.